This T cell receptor beta chain is drawn from a study of neurological immune-mediated disorders. Study-wide results and caveats: TCR clonal expansion peaked in HTLV-1-associated myelopathy patients and was lowest in multiple sclerosis patients. None of the CDR3 amino acid sequences of expanded clones were shared across subjects, and this suggested private repertoires in all groups.

A single run covered 15-18 subjects with over 190 million TCR-beta sequences. TCRdb re-analysed the 5' RACE reads in MiXCR, keeping a single row per CDR3 protein. The sample records tens of thousands of distinct CDR3 sequences, 13% to 15% being singletons. This clonotype was detected many times. As yet, its antigen is unknown. It was from 2 million PBMCs stored at -80 C that the unsorted libraries were obtained. V was trimmed by 6 bases and J by 5 bases, leaving 20 bases between them. Germline lookup yields CDR1 ENHRY and CDR2 SYGVKD. The CDR3 covers 16 residues. This clonotype was obtained from a woman between 45 and 60 years old with HTLV-1-associated myelopathy (HAM/TSP). What was sequenced was PBMCs. The genes are TRBV10-3 and TRBJ2-4; tentatively, D is TRBD1 (6 bases). The CDR3 DNA follows: TGTGCCATCAGCAGTTCTAGGACAGCAGGAGAAAACATTCAGTACTTC. Residues: CAISSSRTAGENIQYF.